The rows below give T cell receptor beta chains drawn from one sample of a study of blood T cell repertoires in COVID-19. The table came from immunoSEQ multiplex PCR; TCRdb's copy has only in-frame clones and leaves some out. Of fewer than 250,000 clones in the sample, around four fifths were seen once. Sequencing was carried out using peripheral blood. The receptors originated from a woman aged 45-65 years with acute or convalescent COVID-19. Both conserved end residues are part of each CDR3. The D gene is left open where the match is weak. Only some rows state a clone size, as once, few, many or a class for expanded clones.

TRBJ2-7 | TRBD2 | TRBV6-6 | few | CASSQGTSGVREQYF | TGTGCCAGCAGCCAAGGGACTAGCGGGGTCCGCGAGCAGTACTTC
TRBJ2-1 | NA | TRBV6-5 | NA | CASSYDPLANEQFF | TGTGCCAGCAGTTACGATCCCCTAGCGAATGAGCAGTTCTTC
TRBJ1-2 | NA | TRBV4-1 | once | CASSQHRVGYTF | TGCGCCAGCAGCCAACACAGGGTTGGCTACACCTTC
TRBJ1-1 | TRBD1 | TRBV5-1 | NA | CASSRTGGALNTEAFF | TGCGCCAGCAGCAGGACAGGGGGCGCGTTGAACACTGAAGCTTTCTTT
TRBJ2-7 | TRBD2 | TRBV5-8 | once | CASSLGIVSSGGTGEQYF | TGTGCCAGCAGCTTGGGGATCGTTTCTAGCGGTGGTACTGGGGAGCAGTACTTC
TRBJ1-2 | NA | TRBV23-1 | NA | CARGDGGYTF | TGCGCCAGGGGCGACGGAGGCTACACCTTC
TRBJ1-3 | TRBD1 | TRBV28 | NA | CASTVGGPRPGNTIYF | TGTGCCAGCACGGTAGGGGGCCCACGACCTGGAAACACCATATATTTT
TRBJ2-1 | TRBD2 | TRBV4-2 | few | CASSQDQTSGTYNEQFF | TGTGCCAGCAGCCAAGATCAGACTAGCGGGACCTACAATGAGCAGTTCTTC
TRBJ2-3 | TRBD2 | TRBV20-1 | once | CSASGGGRTTDTQYF | TGCAGTGCTAGTGGCGGGGGGCGAACCACAGATACGCAGTATTTT
TRBJ2-3 | NA | TRBV6-5 | NA | CASSYTVPRTDTQYF | TGTGCCAGCAGTTACACAGTTCCTCGCACAGATACGCAGTATTTT
TRBJ2-7 | TRBD2 | TRBV28 | NA | CASSFPRTSGASYEQYF | TGTGCCAGCAGTTTCCCACGGACTAGCGGGGCCTCCTACGAGCAGTACTTC
TRBJ1-2 | TRBD1 | TRBV28 | NA | CASSPAGQPYGYTF | TGTGCCAGCAGCCCCGCGGGACAGCCTTATGGCTACACCTTC